The 28 T cell receptor beta chains reported below all come from one sample, sequenced in a study of chemoradiotherapy in HPV16-positive cancers. TCRdb's copy holds only in-frame clones and misses some; the assay was immunoSEQ multiplex PCR. The sample has 5,000 to 7,000 clones; 73% are singletons. Sample: tumor tissue, taken from a patient who underwent chemoradiotherapy. Receptors originate from a human donor with HPV-associated anogenital cancer.

V usage is TRBV7-2 and J usage is TRBJ2-5; 8 nucleotides align to TRBD2. The CDR3 extends over 16 amino acids. The V gene's germline CDR1 is SGHTA and CDR2 FQGNSA. V lost 4 bases, J lost 5 bases, and 12 bases stayed unmatched. In DNA form, the CDR3 reads TGTGCCAGCAGCTCGCGGACTAGCCCCAGAGGGGAGACCCAGTACTTC. As protein: CASSSRTSPRGETQYF. The full variable domain, completed using reference TRBV7-2 and TRBJ2-5, is GAGVSQSPSNKVTEKGKDVELRCDPISGHTALYWYRQSLGQGLEFLIYFQGNSAPDKSGLPSDRFSAERTGGSVSTLTIQRTQQEDSAVYLCASSSRTSPRGETQYFGPGTRLLVL.

This chain uses TRBV19 with TRBJ1-5; TRBD1 aligns across 8 bases. V lost 6 bases to trimming and J lost 0 bases; unmatched junction nucleotides: 4. Per the germline V gene, CDR1 is LNHDA and CDR2 is SQIVND (reference sequence). The length of the CDR3 is 15 residues. The CDR3 sequence: CASRRDRNSNQPQHF. CDR3 sequence (DNA): TGTGCCAGTAGACGGGACAGGAATAGCAATCAGCCCCAGCATTTT.

This chain joins TRBV6-1 and TRBJ2-3, with 12 bases identical to TRBD2. The CDR3 totals 20 residues. Trimming at V came to 2 bases and at J to 2 bases, leaving 14 bases not matched to a gene. Germline CDR1 reads MNHNS; CDR2 reads SASEGT. CDR3 sequence: CASSERVASGRARFTDTQYF. The CDR3 bases are TGTGCCAGCAGTGAAAGGGTGGCTAGCGGGAGGGCCAGGTTCACAGATACGCAGTATTTT.

The table lists this clone with a few counts. DNA for the CDR3: TGTGCCAGCAGTTTAGGATCAGGGAAGTATCGGGAAAAACTGTTTTTT. Protein product: CASSLGSGKYREKLFF. The V and J genes are TRBV6-5 and TRBJ1-4; possible D gene TRBD1, 5 bases. With 4 bases removed from V and 8 bases from J, the gap between germline ends came to 20 bases. The germline CDR1 and CDR2 sequences are MNHEY and SVGAGI. The CDR3 spans 16 residues.

This chain joins TRBV11-2 and TRBJ2-7, with D maybe TRBD2 (5 bases). CDR3 length equals 14 residues. Looked up from germline, CDR1 is SGHAT and CDR2 is FQNNGV. V was pared by 1 base and J by 6 bases, with 13 bases between. The CDR3 is CASSLVTSFSEQYF. The CDR3 DNA reads TGTGCCAGCAGCTTAGTTACTAGTTTTAGCGAGCAGTACTTC.

The V and J genes are TRBV7-9 and TRBJ2-3; no reliable D call. The CDR3 sequence is 11 residues long. Germline CDR1 SEHNR, CDR2 FQNEAQ (reference sequence). The V end lost 4 bases, the J end lost 13 bases, and 12 bases lay between the germline ends. CDR3 nucleotide sequence: TGTGCCAGCAGCTCTCAAGTCTCCAAGTATTTT. This codes for CASSSQVSKYF.

This clone was counted a few times. The rearrangement links TRBV7-8 to TRBJ2-3; 13 bases match TRBD2. Trimming at V came to 3 bases and at J to 6 bases, leaving 6 bases not matched to a gene. In germline, CDR1 is SGHVS, CDR2 FQNEAQ. This CDR3 has 16 residues. CDR3 region: CASSFLGLAGADTQYF. As DNA, the CDR3 is TGTGCCAGCAGCTTTTTAGGACTAGCGGGAGCGGATACGCAGTATTTT. Using reference TRBV7-8 and TRBJ2-3 for the parts outside the CDR3, the full variable domain is GAGVSQSPRYKVAKRGQDVALRCDPISGHVSLFWYQQALGQGPEFLTYFQNEAQLDKSGLPSDRFFAERPEGSVSTLKIQRTQQEDSAVYLCASSFLGLAGADTQYFGPGTRLTVL.

The chain uses TRBV5-5 and TRBJ2-3; D might be TRBD2 (6 bases). V lost 0 bases and J lost 0, with 14 bases in between. The CDR3 sequence is 17 residues long. Per germline, CDR1 SGHKS and CDR2 YYEKEE (reference sequence). The DNA of the CDR3 is TGTGCCAGCAGCTTGGAACCGACCGGGACTAGCACAGATACGCAGTATTTT. Amino acids: CASSLEPTGTSTDTQYF.

This chain links TRBV7-8 with TRBJ2-3; D gene unclear. Germline CDR1 and CDR2: SGHVS and FQNEAQ. V was cut by 2 bases and J by 5 bases, with 8 bases left in between. This CDR3 is built from 13 residues. The CDR3 spells CASSLTSRDTQYF. The CDR3 bases are TGTGCCAGCAGCTTAACTTCCCGAGATACGCAGTATTTT.

V is TRBV27 and J is TRBJ1-4, with D possibly matching TRBD1 (5 bases). This CDR3 is 13 amino acids long. Trimming removed 6 bases from V and 10 bases from J, with 15 bases in between. The V gene's germline CDR1 is MNHEY and CDR2 SMNVEV (reference sequence). The CDR3 spells CASRRGLIGKLFF. In DNA, the CDR3 is TGTGCCAGCAGACGGGGACTGATCGGAAAACTGTTTTTT. Combining the CDR3 with reference TRBV27 and TRBJ1-4 gives the whole variable domain EAQVTQNPRYLITVTGKKLTVTCSQNMNHEYMSWYRQDPGLGLRQIYYSMNVEVTDKGDVPEGYKVSRKEKRNFPLILESPSPNQTSLYFCASRRGLIGKLFFGSGTQLSVL.

The chain carries TRBV29-1 and TRBJ1-1; TRBD1 is a possible D gene (5 bases). V was shortened by 7 bases and J by 4 bases, with 19 bases between the two germline ends. Germline V gives CDR1 SQVTM, CDR2 ANQGSEA. This CDR3 has 14 residues. CDR3 bases: TGCAGCGCCACGAGGGGAGGGGAGAGCACTGAAGCTTTCTTT. Protein: CSATRGGESTEAFF. Drawing the rest from reference TRBV29-1 and TRBJ1-1, the complete variable domain is SAVISQKPSRDICQRGTSLTIQCQVDSQVTMMFWYRQQPGQSLTLIATANQGSEATYESGFVIDKFPISRPNLTFSTLTVSNMSPEDSSIYLCSATRGGESTEAFFGQGTRLTVV.

The chain uses TRBV11-2 and TRBJ2-3, with D tentatively TRBD1 or TRBD2 (5 bases each). In germline, CDR1 is SGHAT, CDR2 FQNNGV. V gave up 0 bases and J gave up 7 bases, with 14 bases separating them. This CDR3 is built from 15 residues. The CDR3 DNA follows: TGTGCCAGCAGCTTAGATGGGGGACGAGGGAATACGCAGTATTTT. As protein: CASSLDGGRGNTQYF.

This clone appeared once. The chain is built from TRBV25-1 and TRBJ2-3; no clear D. The CDR3 consists of 17 residues. The V gene's germline CDR1 is MGHDK and CDR2 SYGVNS. Deletions cut 1 base from V and 2 bases from J, with 16 bases between. In DNA form, the CDR3 reads TGTGCCAGCAGTGAATTGGCACCTGTGGGTCCCACAGATACGCAGTATTTT. This codes for CASSELAPVGPTDTQYF.

A few counts support this clone. V usage is TRBV6-5 and J usage is TRBJ2-2, with no clear D. CDR1 and CDR2 (germline): MNHEY, SVGAGI. This CDR3 has 13 amino acids. Trimming cost V 2 bases and J 3 bases, with 4 bases left between them. The DNA for the CDR3 is TGTGCCAGCAGTTACACGGACACCGGGGAGCTGTTTTTT. It translates to CASSYTDTGELFF.

The V and J genes are TRBV11-2 and TRBJ2-1, with 8 bases matching TRBD1. The CDR3 is 15 residues long. Germline V gives CDR1 SGHAT, CDR2 FQNNGV. J was trimmed by 3 bases and V by 7 bases; bases with no gene match: 8. The CDR3 DNA sequence: TGTGCCAGCACTAGGGCAGGGGGCGGCTACAATGAGCAGTTCTTC. Encoded protein: CASTRAGGGYNEQFF.

The genes are TRBV19 and TRBJ2-3; TRBD2 might be the D (5 bases). Germline CDR1 is LNHDA and CDR2 is SQIVND (reference sequence). This CDR3 is 14 amino acids long. Trimming cost V 7 bases and J 9 bases, with 20 bases left between them. DNA for the CDR3: TGTGCCAGTACCTCTAGCCCCCTCAGAGGAACGCAGTATTTT. This codes for CASTSSPLRGTQYF.

In this sample, this clone is medium-sized (0.01 to 0.1%). This chain connects TRBV30 to TRBJ1-5, with 10 bases identical to TRBD1. CDR3 length: 18 residues. Germline lookup yields CDR1 GTSNPN and CDR2 SVGIG (reference sequence). Trimming cost V 3 bases and J 6 bases; bases outside gene matches: 17. The CDR3 DNA follows: TGTGCCTGGAGACCCATGGGGACAGGGCGGACAGGGGGTCAGCCCCAGCATTTT. It translates to CAWRPMGTGRTGGQPQHF.

The CDR3 nucleotides read TGTGCCAGCAGGCAGAGTACGGGAGACACCATATATTTT. This gives the protein CASRQSTGDTIYF. This chain connects TRBV7-9 to TRBJ1-3, with D unclear. The CDR3 extends over 13 amino acids. Trimming pared 6 bases from V and 8 bases from J, leaving 14 bases between. Germline CDR1 SEHNR, CDR2 FQNEAQ (reference sequence).

The chain couples TRBV7-9 to TRBJ2-3; D ambiguous. V was trimmed by 4 bases and J by 0 bases, leaving 5 bases between them. This CDR3 region has 13 residues. From germline, CDR1 is SEHNR and CDR2 FQNEAQ (reference sequence). The CDR3 region has the DNA TGTGCCAGCAGCTCCCAGAGCACAGATACGCAGTATTTT. It encodes CASSSQSTDTQYF.

The chain links TRBV5-6 to TRBJ2-7; D is undetermined. Germline CDR1 and CDR2: SGHDT and YYEEEE. V lost 3 bases and J 0 bases, leaving 16 bases between the germline ends. This CDR3 has 16 residues. CDR3 coding DNA: TGTGCCAGCAGCTACGGACGGTCTAGGAGCTCCTACGAGCAGTACTTC. It yields the protein CASSYGRSRSSYEQYF.

DNA of the CDR3: TGTGCCAGCAGCCAAGATCGGGGCGGGGGCTCCTACGAGCAGTACTTC. Translation gives CASSQDRGGGSYEQYF. The chain uses TRBV4-2 and TRBJ2-7, with 7 bases aligning to TRBD2. The CDR3 has 16 amino acids. The V gene end was trimmed by 0 bases and the J gene end by 0 bases; junction bases not matched to a gene: 5. Per the germline V gene, CDR1 is LGHNA and CDR2 is YNFKEQ.

The chain is built from TRBV6-5 and TRBJ2-5, with 8 bases aligning to TRBD2. The CDR3 covers 14 residues. V gave up 0 bases and J gave up 6 bases; unmatched junction bases: 3. Germline V lookup: CDR1 MNHEY, CDR2 SVGAGI. CDR3 protein: CASSYSGRAKTQYF. Here the CDR3 DNA reads TGTGCCAGCAGTTACTCCGGGAGGGCTAAGACCCAGTACTTC.

This chain joins TRBV7-3 and TRBJ2-1, with a possible D match to TRBD2 (5 bases). The CDR3 contains 15 residues. Per germline, CDR1 SGHTA and CDR2 FQGTGA. V was trimmed by 5 bases and J by 2 bases, leaving 13 bases between them. For the CDR3, the DNA is TGTGCCAGCAGCCTACTAGGCAGTCCCTACAATGAGCAGTTCTTC. This gives the protein CASSLLGSPYNEQFF.

With respect to this clone: The germline gene is not matched at one end of the junction; a read error may be the cause. The chain is built from TRBV18 and TRBJ1-2; D is perhaps TRBD1 (5 bases). Germline V gene sequence: CDR1 KGHSH, CDR2 LQKENI. The CDR3 length is 15 residues. The CDR3 reads CASSTDIHRNYRYTF. The CDR3 nucleotides are TGTGCCAGCTCCACGGACATCCACAGGAACTATCGCTACACCTTC.

This clone is large (0.1 to 1%). The chain recombines TRBV6-1 with TRBJ2-7; D is uncertain. The V and J ends lost 1 base and 2 bases respectively, with 6 bases between them. Germline V gives CDR1 MNHNS, CDR2 SASEGT. This CDR3 spans 13 amino acids. The CDR3: CASSEGLAYEQYF. CDR3 nucleotides: TGTGCCAGCAGTGAAGGGTTGGCCTACGAGCAGTACTTC.

The chain uses TRBV5-1 and TRBJ2-3; 7 nucleotides agree with TRBD1. The ends lost 3 bases at V and 3 bases at J; junction bases unmatched: 4. The CDR3 extends over 14 amino acids. CDR1 SGHRS and CDR2 YFSETQ come from the germline V gene. The CDR3 DNA follows: TGCGCCAGCAGCTCAACAGGGGTTACAGATACGCAGTATTTT. Translating it yields CASSSTGVTDTQYF.

The J gene is TRBJ2-1, the V gene TRBV18, with D unresolved. V lost 0 bases and J 5 bases, leaving 11 bases between the germline ends. This CDR3 spans 15 amino acids. Germline values: CDR1 KGHSH, CDR2 LQKENI. CDR3 coding DNA: TGTGCCAGCTCACCACCCATTGTCCAGAACAATGAGCAGTTCTTC. Translating it yields CASSPPIVQNNEQFF.

Concerning this clone: An end of the junction differs from the germline gene, which may be a read error. V is TRBV7-7 and J is TRBJ2-1; 7 nucleotides line up with TRBD2. The CDR3 spans 15 residues. Germline V CDR1 and CDR2: SSHAT, FNYEAQ (reference sequence). The DNA for the CDR3 is TGTGCTAGCAGCCCGCGGGAGTCCGCCTACAATGAGCAGTTCTTC. This codes for CASSPRESAYNEQFF.